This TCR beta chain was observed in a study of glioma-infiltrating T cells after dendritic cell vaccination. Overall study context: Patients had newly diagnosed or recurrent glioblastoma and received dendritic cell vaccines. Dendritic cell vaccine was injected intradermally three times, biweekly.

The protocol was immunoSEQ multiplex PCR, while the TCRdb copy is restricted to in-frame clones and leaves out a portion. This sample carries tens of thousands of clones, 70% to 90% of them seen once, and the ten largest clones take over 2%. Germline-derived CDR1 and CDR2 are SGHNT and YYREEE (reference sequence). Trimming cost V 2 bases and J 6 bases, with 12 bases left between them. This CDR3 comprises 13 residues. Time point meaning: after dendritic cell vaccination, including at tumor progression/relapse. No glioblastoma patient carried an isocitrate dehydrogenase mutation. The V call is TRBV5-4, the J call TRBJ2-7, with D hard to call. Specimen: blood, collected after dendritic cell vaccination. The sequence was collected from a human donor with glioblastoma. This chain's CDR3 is CASSFRWDSEQYV. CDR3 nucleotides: TGTGCCAGCAGCTTCAGATGGGATAGCGAGCAGTACGTC.